A selection of T cell receptor beta chains follows, all from one sample in a study of radiation and T cells in renal cell carcinoma. Assay: immunoSEQ multiplex PCR; the TCRdb copy retains only in-frame clones and omits some. The sample includes 40,000 to 50,000 clones, approximately 83% seen only once; the top ten take around 29%. This specimen consisted of blood, obtained from a patient whose treatment included radiotherapy and nephrectomy. These receptor sequences come from a woman between 65 and 79 years old with renal cell carcinoma. Both conserved end residues are part of each CDR3. A D gene is named only where the DNA matches it firmly. Some rows have no size entry. The others give once, few or many, or a class for an expanded clone.

D	size	V	J	CDR3	DNA
.	few	TRBV5-4	TRBJ1-4	CASSLKRSNEKLFF	TGTGCCAGCAGCTTGAAGAGGTCTAATGAAAAACTGTTTTTT
.	.	TRBV19	TRBJ1-4	CASTEGRPSNEKLFF	TGTGCCAGTACTGAGGGTAGGCCCTCTAATGAAAAACTGTTTTTT
.	few	TRBV5-1	TRBJ2-5	CASSDSTGGETQYF	TGCGCCAGCAGCGATTCGACAGGAGGCGAGACCCAGTACTTC
.	.	TRBV2	TRBJ2-7	CASSEISLVSYEQYF	TGTGCCAGCAGTGAAATTAGCCTAGTCTCCTACGAGCAGTACTTC
.	.	TRBV7-9	TRBJ2-3	CASSYPWDTQYF	TGTGCCAGCAGCTACCCGTGGGATACGCAGTATTTT
TRBD1	few	TRBV6-6	TRBJ1-4	CASSMTGIGPNEKLFF	TGTGCCAGCAGCATGACAGGGATTGGGCCTAATGAAAAACTGTTTTTT
TRBD1	.	TRBV5-1	TRBJ2-1	CASRQGVYEQFF	TGCGCCAGCCGACAGGGAGTCTATGAGCAGTTCTTC
TRBD1	.	TRBV5-4	TRBJ2-6	CASSLWTGGAGANVLTF	TGTGCCAGCAGTTTATGGACAGGGGGCGCTGGGGCCAACGTCCTGACTTTC
.	once	TRBV2	TRBJ2-1	CASSERRGAYNEQFF	TGTGCCAGCAGTGAACGGAGGGGAGCGTACAATGAGCAGTTCTTC
TRBD1	.	TRBV18	TRBJ2-5	CASSPNRGRGETQYF	TGTGCCAGCTCCCCTAACAGGGGGCGCGGGGAGACCCAGTACTTC
.	.	TRBV18	TRBJ2-7	CASSFGTSGGEQYF	TGTGCCAGCTCCTTTGGAACGTCTGGAGGGGAGCAGTACTTC
TRBD2	once	TRBV13	TRBJ2-3	CASSGDGLAGVPDTQYF	TGTGCCAGCAGCGGAGACGGACTAGCGGGAGTCCCAGATACGCAGTATTTT
TRBD1	.	TRBV7-6	TRBJ1-1	CASSPRSHRGPTNTEAFF	TGTGCCAGCAGCCCCCGATCGCACAGGGGGCCAACGAACACTGAAGCTTTCTTT
.	.	TRBV7-9	TRBJ2-7	CASSLRGTSYEQYF	TGTGCCAGCAGCTTAAGGGGGACCTCCTACGAGCAGTACTTC
.	.	TRBV9	TRBJ1-1	CASSGDLTTEAFF	TGTGCCAGCTCAGGCGACTTGACCACTGAAGCTTTCTTT
.	few	TRBV2	TRBJ1-1	CASSDPGTEAFF	TGTGCCAGCAGTGACCCGGGCACTGAAGCTTTCTTT
.	.	TRBV14	TRBJ2-3	CASSQDFTDTQYF	TGTGCCAGCAGCCAAGACTTCACAGATACGCAGTATTTT
TRBD2	.	TRBV30	TRBJ2-5	CAWRHGRGGVFETQYF	TGTGCCTGGAGGCACGGGAGGGGAGGAGTATTTGAGACCCAGTACTTC
TRBD1	.	TRBV6-6	TRBJ1-1	CASSYSQGQGTEAFF	TGTGCCAGCAGTTACTCACAGGGACAGGGGACTGAAGCTTTCTTT
.	.	TRBV7-6	TRBJ1-3	CASSLTAGSGNTIYF	TGTGCCAGCAGCTTAACGGCGGGCTCTGGAAACACCATATATTTT
.	medium-sized	TRBV7-9	TRBJ1-2	CASSLGGKDNYGYTF	TGTGCCAGCAGCTTAGGGGGAAAAGATAACTATGGCTACACCTTC
TRBD2	.	TRBV14	TRBJ2-3	CASSHVGLAGDTQYF	TGTGCCAGCAGCCACGTCGGGCTAGCGGGAGATACGCAGTATTTT
TRBD2	once	TRBV19	TRBJ2-5	CASSPGTSGIKRETQYF	TGTGCCAGTAGTCCAGGGACTAGCGGGATAAAAAGGGAGACCCAGTACTTC
TRBD1	.	TRBV7-2	TRBJ2-5	CASSPGQGMGTGETQYF	TGTGCCAGCAGCCCCGGACAGGGAATGGGGACAGGAGAGACCCAGTACTTC
.	few	TRBV21-1	TRBJ1-2	CGGNHRALNYGYTF	TGTGGAGGGAATCACAGGGCCCTTAACTATGGCTACACCTTC
TRBD1	.	TRBV9	TRBJ2-1	CASSVGIGQGYNEQFF	TGTGCCAGCAGCGTAGGGATAGGACAGGGGTACAATGAGCAGTTCTTC
TRBD1	once	TRBV10-3	TRBJ2-6	CAISPGTGNVLTF	TGTGCCATCAGTCCAGGGACAGGGAACGTCCTGACTTTC
.	.	TRBV19	TRBJ1-6	CASSIRLASSYNSPLHF	TGTGCCAGTAGTATCCGTCTCGCAAGCTCCTATAATTCACCCCTCCACTTT
TRBD2	.	TRBV4-3	TRBJ2-1	CASSPTSGSLYNEQFF	TGCGCCAGCAGCCCGACTAGCGGGAGTCTATACAATGAGCAGTTCTTC
TRBD2	.	TRBV6-5	TRBJ2-7	CASSWVSPTSGYEQYF	TGTGCCAGCAGTTGGGTCTCCCCGACTAGCGGCTACGAGCAGTACTTC
.	few	TRBV7-8	TRBJ2-2	CASSSDSKHINTGELFF	TGTGCCAGCAGCTCGGACAGCAAGCACATTAACACCGGGGAGCTGTTTTTT
.	.	TRBV5-5	TRBJ2-7	CASSSAYEQYF	TGTGCCAGCAGCTCTGCCTACGAGCAGTACTTC
.	.	TRBV5-1	TRBJ2-7	CASSLSEGYEQYF	TGCGCCAGCAGCTTGTCGGAGGGCTACGAGCAGTACTTC
.	.	TRBV6-6	TRBJ1-1	CASINDRRGAFF	TGTGCCAGCATCAACGACCGGAGGGGAGCTTTCTTT
.	once	TRBV4-2	TRBJ2-1	CASSQVGGSYNEQFF	TGTGCCAGCAGCCAAGTGGGGGGCTCCTACAATGAGCAGTTCTTC
.	.	TRBV7-2	TRBJ1-2	CASSPGLGGYTF	TGTGCCAGCAGCCCGGGCCTCGGGGGCTACACCTTC
.	.	TRBV2	TRBJ2-5	CASSGQGETQYF	TGTGCCAGCAGTGGTCAGGGGGAGACCCAGTACTTC
.	once	TRBV5-1	TRBJ2-1	CASSFIGVEDEQFF	TGCGCCAGCAGCTTCATCGGGGTGGAGGATGAGCAGTTCTTC
.	.	TRBV2	TRBJ2-1	CASSDVRYNEQFF	TGTGCCAGCAGTGATGTCAGATACAATGAGCAGTTCTTC
.	.	TRBV4-1	TRBJ2-5	CASSQALQLGQETQYF	TGCGCCAGCAGCCAAGCTCTACAGCTCGGGCAAGAGACCCAGTACTTC
TRBD2	.	TRBV4-1	TRBJ2-2	CASSPLAGGPNTGELFF	TGCGCCAGCAGCCCTCTTGCGGGAGGGCCAAACACCGGGGAGCTGTTTTTT
TRBD1	.	TRBV7-2	TRBJ2-2	CASRGGTGAIGELFF	TGTGCCAGCAGAGGGGGGACAGGGGCGATCGGGGAGCTGTTTTTT
.	.	TRBV10-3	TRBJ2-5	CAISAGGGETQYF	TGTGCCATCAGTGCAGGGGGAGGGGAGACCCAGTACTTC